This TCR beta chain came from a study of shared clonotypes between healthy human individuals. TCRdb's table, derived via immunoSEQ multiplex PCR, lists solely in-frame clones and lacks some. Among about 520,000 clones listed, approximately 80% were seen once. Trimming took 2 bases from V and 4 from J; bases not matched to a gene: 2. Per the germline V gene, CDR1 is SGHDT and CDR2 is YYEEEE. This CDR3 has 13 amino acids. In this sample, this clone turned up once. The material sequenced was PBMCs. The V gene is TRBV5-6, the J gene TRBJ2-7, with 8 bases matching TRBD1. The clonotype comes from a woman in her thirties or forties in good health. Some clones in this sample may be carry-over from other donors' samples. The CDR3 bases are TGTGCCAGCAGCTTCACAGGGGGGTACGAGCAGTACTTC. Translating gives CASSFTGGYEQYF.